This entry features one TCR beta chain sequence. What it binds is unknown. This sample stems from a study of long-term antiretroviral therapy in people with HIV. For the study at large: First collections came about a decade before the 2015 immediate-ART recommendation. Points from the study as a whole: Those clones which expanded before ART made up the dominant part of the repertoire at all time points. The study found narrower CDR3 length ranges in HIV repertoires than in controls.

Researchers report immunoSEQ v3.0 was run at survey level. Sequencing had a target that covered about 40,000-55,000 T-cell genomes per sample. TCRdb keeps only in-frame clones here, not all; method: immunoSEQ multiplex PCR. The table lists 20,000 to 25,000 clones, around 87% of them singletons. Germline V gene data show CDR1 as SNHLY and CDR2 as FYNNEI. The CDR3 is 15 residues long. Deletions cut 2 bases from V and 4 bases from J, with 13 bases between. The chain combines TRBV2 with TRBJ2-3; D unresolved. Sequencing was performed on unsorted PBMCs, taken 2.6 years after starting antiretroviral therapy. The clonotype originates from a woman between 50 and 59 years old with HIV. CDR3 region: CASSESFGVSDTQYF. CDR3 DNA: TGTGCCAGCAGTGAAAGTTTTGGAGTCTCAGATACGCAGTATTTT.